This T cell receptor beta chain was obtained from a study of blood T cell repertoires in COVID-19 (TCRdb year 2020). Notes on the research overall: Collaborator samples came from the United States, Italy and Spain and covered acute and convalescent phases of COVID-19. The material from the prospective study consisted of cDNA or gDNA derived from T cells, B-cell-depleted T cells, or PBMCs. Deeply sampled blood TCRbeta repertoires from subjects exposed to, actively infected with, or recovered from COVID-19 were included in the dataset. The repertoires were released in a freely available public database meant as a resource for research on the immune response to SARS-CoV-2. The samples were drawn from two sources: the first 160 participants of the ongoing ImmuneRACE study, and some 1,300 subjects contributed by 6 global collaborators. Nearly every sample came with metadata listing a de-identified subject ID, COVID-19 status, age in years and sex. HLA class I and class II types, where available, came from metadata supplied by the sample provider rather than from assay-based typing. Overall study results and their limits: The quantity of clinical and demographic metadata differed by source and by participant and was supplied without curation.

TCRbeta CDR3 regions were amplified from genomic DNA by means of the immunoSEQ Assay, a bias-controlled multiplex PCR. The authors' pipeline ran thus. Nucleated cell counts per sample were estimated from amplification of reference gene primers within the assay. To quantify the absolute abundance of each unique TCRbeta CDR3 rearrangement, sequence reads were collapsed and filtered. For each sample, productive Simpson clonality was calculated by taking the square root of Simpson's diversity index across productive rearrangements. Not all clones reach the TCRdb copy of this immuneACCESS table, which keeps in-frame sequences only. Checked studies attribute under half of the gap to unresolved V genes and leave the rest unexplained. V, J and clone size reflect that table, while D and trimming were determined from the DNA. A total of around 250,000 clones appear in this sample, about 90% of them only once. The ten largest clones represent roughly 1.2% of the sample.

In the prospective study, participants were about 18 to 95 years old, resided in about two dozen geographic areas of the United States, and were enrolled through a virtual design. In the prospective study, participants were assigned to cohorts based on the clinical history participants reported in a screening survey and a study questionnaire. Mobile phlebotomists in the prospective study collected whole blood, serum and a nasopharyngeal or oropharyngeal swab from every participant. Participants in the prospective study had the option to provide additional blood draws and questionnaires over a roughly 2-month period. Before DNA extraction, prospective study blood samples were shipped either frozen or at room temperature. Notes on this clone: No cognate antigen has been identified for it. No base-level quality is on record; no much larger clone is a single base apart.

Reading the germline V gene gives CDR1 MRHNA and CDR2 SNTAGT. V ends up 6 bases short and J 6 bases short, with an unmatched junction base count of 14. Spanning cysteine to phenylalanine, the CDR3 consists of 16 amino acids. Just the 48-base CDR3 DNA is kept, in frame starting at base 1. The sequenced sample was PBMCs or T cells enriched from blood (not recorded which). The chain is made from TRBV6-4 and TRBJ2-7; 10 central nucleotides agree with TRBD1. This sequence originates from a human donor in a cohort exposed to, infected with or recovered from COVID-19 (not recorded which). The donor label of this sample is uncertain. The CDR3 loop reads CASRKGGQGNSAEQYF. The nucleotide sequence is TGTGCCAGCAGAAAAGGGGGACAGGGGAATTCTGCCGAGCAGTACTTC.